This passage covers 31 T cell receptor beta chains from one sample sequenced in a study of blood T cells in healthy people across ages. A second PCR of 7 to 11 cycles used a sample-barcoded 5' primer and a J-beta primer mix. TCRdb independently ran MiXCR on the 5' RACE reads; one entry per CDR3 protein. The repertoire holds about 1.8 million distinct CDR3 sequences, with around 50% as singletons. Sequences were obtained from blood. Every receptor here comes from a woman aged 35 to 49 in good health.

The V and J genes are TRBV19 and TRBJ2-1; no clear D. V shed 5 bases and J shed 5 bases, with 16 bases lying between them. CDR1 LNHDA and CDR2 SQIVND come from the germline V gene (reference sequence). The CDR3 spans 15 residues. As DNA, the CDR3 is TGTGCCAGTAGTCCGGGCCTAGGAAATCACAATGAGCAGTTCTTC. As protein: CASSPGLGNHNEQFF.

The chain links TRBV28 to TRBJ2-7; 8 nucleotides align to TRBD1. The CDR3 covers 15 residues. In germline, CDR1 is MDHEN, CDR2 SYDVKM. V shed 3 bases and J 2 bases; nucleotides not matched to a gene: 6. CDR3 coding DNA: TGTGCCAGCAGTTTGCCAGACAGGGGAACCTACGAGCAGTACTTC. As protein: CASSLPDRGTYEQYF.

Only a few counts were recorded for this clonotype. J is TRBJ2-7 and V is TRBV29-1; D remains unclear. Germline CDR1 reads SQVTM; CDR2 reads ANQGSEA. CDR3 size: 11 residues. V gave up 7 bases and J gave up 7 bases, with 14 bases separating them. DNA for the CDR3: TGCAGCGCCCTCCATCTGAGGGAGCAGTACTTC. It codes for CSALHLREQYF.

This clonotype was observed a handful of times. The V call is TRBV6-5, the J call TRBJ2-1, with 7 bases identical to TRBD2. With 0 bases clipped from V and 2 bases from J, the junction kept 4 bases outside the gene matches. Per germline, CDR1 MNHEY and CDR2 SVGAGI. The CDR3 consists of 16 residues. The CDR3 spells CASSYSSSGAYNEQFF. For the CDR3, the DNA is TGTGCCAGCAGTTACTCGTCAAGCGGGGCCTACAATGAGCAGTTCTTC.

In this sample, this clonotype turned up a few times. J is TRBJ2-3 and V is TRBV2; D is uncertain. The germline V gene has CDR1 SNHLY and CDR2 FYNNEI. Trimming shortened V by 6 bases and J by 1 base, and 11 bases separated the two germline ends. CDR3 length equals 14 residues. The CDR3 spells CASRARARTDTQYF. The CDR3 DNA sequence: TGTGCCAGCAGGGCCCGGGCCCGCACAGATACGCAGTATTTT. Drawing the rest from reference TRBV2 and TRBJ2-3, the complete variable domain is EPEVTQTPSHQVTQMGQEVILRCVPISNHLYFYWYRQILGQKVEFLVSFYNNEISEKSEIFDDQFSVERPDGSNFTLKIRSTKLEDSAMYFCASRARARTDTQYFGPGTRLTVL.

The chain combines TRBV4-3 with TRBJ1-2; 8 positions agree with TRBD1. J lost 7 bases, V lost 0 bases, and 4 bases had no gene match. This CDR3 region has 14 residues. The germline CDR1 and CDR2 sequences are LGHNA and YSLEER. This CDR3 is CASSQDQGAFGYTF. In DNA, the CDR3 is TGCGCCAGCAGCCAAGATCAGGGGGCGTTTGGCTACACCTTC.

The gene calls are TRBV5-4 and TRBJ2-4, with D possibly called TRBD1 or TRBD2 (5 bases each). The DNA end is a closer match to TRBJ2-7, so the J assignment may be wrong. Germline CDR1 and CDR2: SGHNT and YYREEE (reference sequence). The CDR3 covers 13 residues. The CDR3: CASSFGHRGEQYF. CDR3 nucleotide sequence: TGTGCCAGCAGCTTTGGACACCGGGGCGAGCAGTACTTC.

In its sample, this clonotype was seen a few times. The chain recombines TRBV11-2 with TRBJ1-5; D uncertain. Germline CDR1 is SGHAT and CDR2 is FQNNGV. Deletions cut 2 bases from V and 0 bases from J, with 8 bases between. There are 15 residues in the CDR3. The CDR3: CASSLRDYSNQPQHF. The DNA for the CDR3 is TGTGCCAGCAGCTTACGAGATTATAGCAATCAGCCCCAGCATTTT.

The chain carries TRBV7-9 and TRBJ1-5, with 7 positions matching TRBD1. There are 15 residues in the CDR3. V shed 5 bases, J shed 10 bases, and the junction held 14 bases outside the gene matches. The germline CDR1 and CDR2 sequences are SEHNR and FQNEAQ (reference sequence). CDR3 DNA: TGTGCCAGCAGCCCCCCGGACAGGAGGGGCCAACCCCAGCATTTT. Translation: CASSPPDRRGQPQHF.

The chain couples TRBV27 to TRBJ1-1; weak D call: TRBD1 (6 bases). CDR3 size: 15 residues. The V gene lost 6 bases and the J gene lost 3 bases, with 17 bases spanning the gap. Germline-derived CDR1 and CDR2 are MNHEY and SMNVEV (reference sequence). The CDR3 is CASSPTQGGDTEAFF. The CDR3 DNA is TGTGCCAGCAGCCCTACCCAAGGGGGAGACACTGAAGCTTTCTTT.

The chain recombines TRBV20-1 with TRBJ2-1; the D call may be TRBD1 or TRBD2 (5 bases each). Germline loops: CDR1 DFQATT, CDR2 SNEGSKA (reference sequence). The CDR3 extends over 15 amino acids. The V end was cut by 6 bases, the J end by 4 bases, with 19 bases between. This chain's CDR3 is CSAPLGGNWYNEQFF. DNA of the CDR3: TGCAGTGCCCCCCTTGGGGGTAATTGGTACAATGAGCAGTTCTTC.

This clonotype was observed a handful of times. The chain carries TRBV5-4 and TRBJ2-3; 10 bases agree with TRBD1. The length of the CDR3 is 16 residues. With V trimmed by 4 bases and J by 0 bases, 5 bases remained unmatched. Germline-derived CDR1 and CDR2 are SGHNT and YYREEE (reference sequence). CDR3 in DNA: TGTGCCAGCAGCGCCGGGACAGGGGCGAGCACAGATACGCAGTATTTT. Residues: CASSAGTGASTDTQYF.

This chain joins TRBV7-2 and TRBJ1-6; D remains unclear. V was clipped by 5 bases and J by 10 bases, with 24 bases between them. Per the germline V gene, CDR1 is SGHTA and CDR2 is FQGNSA. CDR3 length: 17 amino acids. The CDR3 DNA reads as TGTGCCAGCAGCCCCAGCGGTGAGGGCCCAATATTGTCACCCCTCCACTTT. Its protein is CASSPSGEGPILSPLHF.

V usage is TRBV7-9 and J usage is TRBJ1-2, with D maybe TRBD1 (6 bases). Germline CDR1 SEHNR, CDR2 FQNEAQ (reference sequence). V was cut by 1 base and J by 8 bases, with 17 bases left in between. The CDR3 is 15 amino acids. The CDR3: CASSLDGDKKGGYTF. CDR3 in DNA: TGTGCCAGCAGCTTAGATGGGGACAAAAAGGGAGGCTACACCTTC.

This chain uses TRBV9 with TRBJ2-3; 8 nucleotides match TRBD2. Germline CDR1 reads SGDLS; CDR2 reads YYNGEE. The CDR3 runs to 16 residues. The V gene end was trimmed by 0 bases and the J gene end by 1 base; junction bases not matched to a gene: 4. CDR3 bases: TGTGCCAGCAGCGTAGCGCTAGCGGGTCGCACAGATACGCAGTATTTT. As protein: CASSVALAGRTDTQYF.

This clonotype came up once. V gene TRBV7-8 combines with J gene TRBJ2-1; 14 nucleotides line up with TRBD2. Judging by the DNA end, TRBJ2-7 fits better; the J call may be wrong. The CDR3 length is 21 residues. Germline V gives CDR1 SGHVS, CDR2 FQNEAQ. CDR3 DNA: TGTGCCAGCAGCCCATCGGGGGGACTAGCGGGGGTCCGCGGCGGAAACAATGAGCAGTACTTC. This gives the protein CASSPSGGLAGVRGGNNEQYF.

The rearrangement links TRBV5-6 to TRBJ2-6; D uncertain. Trimming cost V 6 bases and J 0 bases, with 13 bases left between them. The CDR3 extends over 16 amino acids. In germline, CDR1 is SGHDT, CDR2 YYEEEE. The CDR3 here is CASTKILGSGANVLTF. The CDR3 DNA reads as TGTGCCAGCACGAAGATTTTGGGCTCTGGGGCCAACGTCCTGACTTTC.

This clonotype was seen repeatedly, ten times or more. J is TRBJ2-2 and V is TRBV13, with D hard to call. The CDR3 runs to 12 residues. CDR1 and CDR2 (germline): PRHDT, FYEKMQ (reference sequence). Trimming took off 1 base at V and 6 bases at J, with 3 bases between the two ends. The CDR3 sequence: CASSLVSGELFF. The CDR3 nucleotides read TGTGCCAGCAGCTTAGTTTCCGGGGAGCTGTTTTTT.

The rearrangement links TRBV20-1 to TRBJ1-6, with D perhaps matching TRBD1 (6 bases). The CDR3 spans 15 residues. V was pared by 1 base and J by 9 bases, with 16 bases between. CDR1 and CDR2 (germline): DFQATT, SNEGSKA (reference sequence). DNA for the CDR3: TGCAGTGCTAGAGTGGACAGTCTAAGCCGTTCACCCCTCCACTTT. It codes for CSARVDSLSRSPLHF.

This clonotype was seen only a few times. The V and J genes are TRBV20-1 and TRBJ2-5; a weak D match, TRBD2 (5 bases). CDR1 is DFQATT and CDR2 is SNEGSKA in the germline V gene (reference sequence). The CDR3 spans 13 residues. V lost 1 base, J lost 4 bases, and 10 bases lay in between. CDR3 sequence reads: CSARAGVVETQYF. For the CDR3, the DNA is TGCAGTGCTAGAGCCGGGGTGGTAGAGACCCAGTACTTC.

In nucleotides, the CDR3 is TGCGCCAGCAGCTTGGCAGGGGCGGTCGGGACAGGGGCCCTCCAAGAGACCCAGTACTTC. Translating it yields CASSLAGAVGTGALQETQYF. The chain employs TRBV5-1 and TRBJ2-5; 10 bases match TRBD1. J was trimmed by 1 base and V by 0 bases; bases with no gene match: 15. The CDR3 spans 20 residues. Germline CDR1 and CDR2: SGHRS and YFSETQ.

J is TRBJ2-5 and V is TRBV10-3, with 9 nucleotides matching TRBD2. J lost 1 base, V lost 6 bases, and 3 bases had no gene match. The CDR3 sequence is 14 residues long. Germline V gives CDR1 ENHRY, CDR2 SYGVKD. Here the CDR3 DNA reads TGTGCCATCAGCCTTAGCGGGGGCCAAGAGACCCAGTACTTC. Translated: CAISLSGGQETQYF.

The V call is TRBV4-2, the J call TRBJ1-4; weak D call: TRBD1 (5 bases). This CDR3 is 13 amino acids long. CDR1 is LGHNA, CDR2 YNFKEQ, per germline. The germline V and J ends were trimmed by 7 bases and 7 bases, with 13 bases remaining between them. The CDR3 reads CASTGALSEKLFF. CDR3 nucleotide sequence: TGTGCCAGCACTGGGGCGCTAAGTGAAAAACTGTTTTTT.

CDR3 amino acids: CASSQGLGGGGSYGYTF. The CDR3 nucleotides are TGCGCCAGCAGCCAAGGTCTCGGTGGGGGTGGATCATATGGCTACACCTTC. This chain joins TRBV4-3 and TRBJ1-2, with D possibly being TRBD1 (5 bases). CDR1 and CDR2 from the germline V gene are LGHNA and YSLEER. The CDR3 sequence is 17 residues long. The V and J ends lost 1 base and 5 bases respectively, with 20 bases between them.

The table lists this clonotype with a few counts. The chain uses TRBV10-3 and TRBJ2-3; 7 bases fit TRBD1. Germline V gene data show CDR1 as ENHRY and CDR2 as SYGVKD. V gave up 4 bases and J gave up 5 bases; unmatched junction bases: 6. The CDR3 sequence is 14 residues long. The CDR3 is CAISVGDREDTQYF. The CDR3 DNA is TGTGCCATCAGTGTCGGAGACAGGGAAGATACGCAGTATTTT.

This clonotype showed up just a few times. The chain carries TRBV12-3 or TRBV12-4 and TRBJ2-7, with TRBD2 as a possible D gene (6 bases). The length of the CDR3 is 13 residues. The V and J ends lost 4 bases and 3 bases respectively, with 10 bases between them. This CDR3 reads CASSSPGVYEQYF. As DNA, the CDR3 is TGTGCCAGCAGTTCCCCGGGAGTCTACGAGCAGTACTTC.

The chain combines TRBV10-3 with TRBJ2-5; D ambiguous. The J call may be wrong; the DNA end is better matched by TRBJ2-7. Germline CDR1 reads ENHRY; CDR2 reads SYGVKD. CDR3 length: 14 amino acids. The chain's CDR3 is CAISESTGNSEQYF. The DNA of the CDR3 is TGTGCCATCAGTGAGTCGACGGGCAATTCCGAGCAGTACTTC.

As for this clonotype: The junction does not match germline at one end; this may be a read error. The chain links TRBV24-1 to TRBJ2-1, with D tentatively TRBD1 or TRBD2 (6 bases each). The germline CDR1 and CDR2 sequences are KGHDR and SFDVKD. This CDR3 contains 16 residues. DNA for the CDR3: TGTGCCGCCAGTGAATGGGACACTAGCTCCCACAATGAGCAGTTCTTC. The encoded protein is CAASEWDTSSHNEQFF.

This clonotype was seen a handful of times. J is TRBJ2-7 and V is TRBV5-1; D is possibly TRBD2 (6 bases). V was pared by 4 bases and J by 2 bases, with 16 bases between. The CDR3 length is 15 residues. CDR1 and CDR2 from the germline V gene are SGHRS and YFSETQ. CDR3 bases: TGCGCCAGCAGCGTGGGGGAATCGGGGGCCTACGAGCAGTACTTC. This sequence encodes CASSVGESGAYEQYF.

J is TRBJ1-2 and V is TRBV28; D is undetermined. Germline CDR1 MDHEN, CDR2 SYDVKM. The CDR3 is made up of 16 amino acids. Trimming pared 6 bases from V and 2 bases from J, leaving 19 bases between. The CDR3 reads CASRSPSRAGNYGYTF. For the CDR3, the DNA is TGTGCCAGCAGGTCCCCTTCCCGGGCTGGCAACTATGGCTACACCTTC.

The chain couples TRBV9 to TRBJ2-3; TRBD1 is a possible D gene (6 bases). Germline CDR1 is SGDLS and CDR2 is YYNGEE. Trimming stripped 3 bases from V and 2 bases from J, with 10 bases between. This CDR3 has 14 residues. CDR3 nucleotide sequence: TGTGCCAGCAGCGCGGACAGATTCACAGATACGCAGTATTTT. As protein: CASSADRFTDTQYF.